The rows below give T cell receptor beta chains drawn from one sample of a study of blood T cell repertoires in COVID-19. TCRdb's copy holds only in-frame clones and misses some; the assay was immunoSEQ multiplex PCR. The sample has about 76,000 clones, around 88% seen once. The source material was peripheral blood. All receptors derive from a man aged 30-40 years with acute or convalescent COVID-19. Each CDR3 is given with its conserved first and last residue. D genes are given only for firm matches. Clone size is stated in some rows and not others, as once, few, many or a class when expanded.

d_gene	len	abundance	v_gene	j_gene	CDR3nt	CDR3aa
TRBD1	15	-	TRBV7-2	TRBJ2-2	TGTGCCAGCAGCTTATGGACAGGAGTCACCGGGGAGCTGTTTTTT	CASSLWTGVTGELFF
-	15	-	TRBV28	TRBJ1-1	TGTGCCAGCAGTTTGGGAGAGGGTCGGAACACTGAAGCTTTCTTT	CASSLGEGRNTEAFF
-	13	-	TRBV5-6	TRBJ2-2	TGTGCCAGCAGCTCCCTAGGCACCGGGGAGCTGTTTTTT	CASSSLGTGELFF
TRBD1	15	-	TRBV28	TRBJ1-1	TGTGCCAGCAGTCCCCACAGGGGGACGAGCACTGAAGCTTTCTTT	CASSPHRGTSTEAFF
TRBD1	14	-	TRBV7-9	TRBJ1-4	TGTGCCAGCAGCTTCGGACAGGGGACTGAAAAACTGTTTTTT	CASSFGQGTEKLFF
-	14	-	TRBV9	TRBJ2-3	TGTGCCAGCAGCGTACAAACGGGAGCGGATACGCAGTATTTT	CASSVQTGADTQYF
-	13	-	TRBV12-3/TRBV12-4	TRBJ1-6	TGTGCCAGCAGCCTCAAGGACAGTTCACCCCTCCACTTT	CASSLKDSSPLHF
-	12	-	TRBV2	TRBJ1-2	TGTGCCAGCAGGTGGCAGAACTATGGCTACACCTTC	CASRWQNYGYTF
TRBD1	13	-	TRBV19	TRBJ1-1	TGTGCCAGTAGTTATGGCCAGGGGGATGAAGCTTTCTTT	CASSYGQGDEAFF
-	15	few	TRBV4-1	TRBJ1-2	TGCGCCAGCAGTTCCCCGGCCAGCGGCGGGATTGGCTACACCTTC	CASSSPASGGIGYTF
-	15	-	TRBV4-3	TRBJ2-2	TGCGCCAGCAGCCAAGCGGGAGCCGGCACCGGGGAGCTGTTTTTT	CASSQAGAGTGELFF
TRBD1	16	-	TRBV2	TRBJ1-2	TGTGCCAGCAGTGAAGCGCCGACAGGGGGAAACTATGGCTACACCTTC	CASSEAPTGGNYGYTF
TRBD2	15	-	TRBV7-9	TRBJ2-1	TGTGCCAGCCGAGGGAAAACTAGCGGGAGATCCGAGCAGTTCTTC	CASRGKTSGRSEQFF
-	15	few	TRBV4-3	TRBJ1-5	TGCGCCAGCAGCCATTATATCCCTAGGGGTCGGGCCCAGCATTTT	CASSHYIPRGRAQHF
-	15	once	TRBV5-5	TRBJ2-7	TGTGCCAGCAGCCCCCGGGTCATCGGGTGGTACGAGCAGTACTTC	CASSPRVIGWYEQYF
TRBD1	16	-	TRBV28	TRBJ2-6	TGTGCCAGCACGGACAGGCCCCACTCTGGGGCCAACGTCCTGACTTTC	CASTDRPHSGANVLTF
TRBD2	15	few	TRBV11-2	TRBJ2-3	TGTGCCAGCAGCCTCACTAGCGGGAACACAGATACGCAGTATTTT	CASSLTSGNTDTQYF
-	15	-	TRBV28	TRBJ1-5	TGTGCCAGCAGTTACGGCCAAGGGGCGAATCAGCCCCAGCATTTT	CASSYGQGANQPQHF
-	15	-	TRBV2	TRBJ1-4	TGTGCCAGCAGGATTTCAGGGCTCCATAATGAAAAACTGTTTTTT	CASRISGLHNEKLFF
TRBD1	16	-	TRBV10-3	TRBJ1-6	TGTGCCATCAGTTCGTCCCGGGACAGAGACAATTCACCCCTCCACTTT	CAISSSRDRDNSPLHF
TRBD1	16	-	TRBV5-6	TRBJ2-1	TGTGCCAGCAGCTTGAGGACAGGGAAGGACTACAATGAGCAGTTCTTC	CASSLRTGKDYNEQFF
-	14	-	TRBV5-6	TRBJ2-7	TGTGCCAGCAGCTGGAAAGCGGCCCCCAGAGAGCAGTACTTC	CASSWKAAPREQYF
-	14	-	TRBV4-3	TRBJ1-2	TGCGCCAGCAGCCAAGGGACAGAGCTTTATGGCTACACCTTC	CASSQGTELYGYTF
TRBD1	17	-	TRBV5-1	TRBJ2-7	TGCGCCAGCAGCTTAAACACGAGAAACAGGGGGGCGGGCGAGCAGTACTTC	CASSLNTRNRGAGEQYF
-	15	-	TRBV7-3	TRBJ2-2	TGTGCCAGCAGCTTAGATTTAGCGAACACCGGGGAGCTGTTTTTT	CASSLDLANTGELFF
-	16	-	TRBV7-6	TRBJ2-3	TGTGCCAGCAGCTCATCTCCTAGTGGGAGCACAGATACGCAGTATTTT	CASSSSPSGSTDTQYF
-	13	-	TRBV28	TRBJ2-2	TGTGCCAGCAGTTTCTGGCAGTTCGGGGAGCTGTTTTTT	CASSFWQFGELFF
-	15	-	TRBV5-1	TRBJ2-2	TGCGCCAGCAGCTTTGACAGCAGGGTCACCGGGGAGCTGTTTTTT	CASSFDSRVTGELFF
TRBD1	16	-	TRBV10-1	TRBJ1-1	TGCGCCAGCAGTGAGTGGGCAGGGGGTTCGCACACTGAAGCTTTCTTT	CASSEWAGGSHTEAFF
-	13	-	TRBV6-2/TRBV6-3	TRBJ1-1	TGTGCCAGCAGTTACTTATGGAGGACTGAAGCTTTCTTT	CASSYLWRTEAFF
TRBD1	16	-	TRBV18	TRBJ2-5	TGTGCCAGCTCTCCTGCCCGGGACAGGGTCCAAGAGACCCAGTACTTC	CASSPARDRVQETQYF
-	13	-	TRBV10-3	TRBJ2-1	TGTGCCATCAGTGAGTCTACTTACAATGAGCAGTTCTTC	CAISESTYNEQFF
-	13	-	TRBV19	TRBJ1-2	TGTGCCAGTAGGCCACCGGGGGTTGGTGGCTACACCTTC	CASRPPGVGGYTF
-	15	-	TRBV15	TRBJ2-5	TGTGCCACCAGCAGAGATTTAGGGGTTGTTGAGACCCAGTACTTC	CATSRDLGVVETQYF
-	17	-	TRBV2	TRBJ1-6	TGTGCCAGCAGGACGAGGCTCGGGGGAGGGTTCGTTTCACCCCTCCACTTT	CASRTRLGGGFVSPLHF
-	14	-	TRBV28	TRBJ2-1	TGTGCCGTCCGGGGGGCGGGAGTATCCAATGAGCAGTTCTTC	CAVRGAGVSNEQFF
TRBD2	15	-	TRBV6-6	TRBJ2-1	TGTGCCAGCAGTTCCGGACTAGCGGGATACAATGAGCAGTTCTTC	CASSSGLAGYNEQFF
-	13	-	TRBV28	TRBJ1-6	TGTGCCAGCAGGGGGGACGGGGGGGCACCCCTCCACTTT	CASRGDGGAPLHF
-	18	-	TRBV4-3	TRBJ1-5	TGCGCCAGCAGCCAAGATCCTCAGACCGGGACACTCAATCAGCCCCAGCATTTT	CASSQDPQTGTLNQPQHF
TRBD2	14	-	TRBV6-5	TRBJ2-7	TGTGCCAGCAAGTCGGCGGGAGCCGACTACGAGCAGTACTTC	CASKSAGADYEQYF
-	14	-	TRBV7-3	TRBJ2-1	TGTGCCAGCAGCTTAAACAGACTAGACAATGAGCAGTTCTTC	CASSLNRLDNEQFF